A selection of T cell receptor beta chains follows, all from one sample in a study of cytotoxic CD8 clonotypes in ibrutinib-treated CLL. The data were produced by immunoSEQ multiplex PCR, yet TCRdb's version contains in-frame clones alone and is incomplete. Of about 200,000 clones detected, roughly 77% appear once; the ten largest clones hold about 6%. Sample: PBMCs, taken after 12 months of ibrutinib treatment. The source of these receptors is a human donor with chronic lymphocytic leukemia. Each CDR3 is given with its conserved first and last residue. The D gene is left open where the match is weak. Only part of the rows carry a size: once, few, many, or a class if the clone is expanded.

clone_size d_call j_call v_call cdr3_nt cdr3_aa
- - TRBJ2-3 TRBV4-2 TGTGCCAGCAGACCCGACCAAACAGATACGCAGTATTTT CASRPDQTDTQYF
- - TRBJ1-2 TRBV30 TGTGCCTGGACTTCTCAGGGGAAGAGCTACACCTTC CAWTSQGKSYTF
- TRBD1 TRBJ1-4 TRBV7-9 TGTGCCAGCAGCGCACAACAGGGGACTAATGAAAAACTGTTTTTT CASSAQQGTNEKLFF
- TRBD1 TRBJ1-2 TRBV6-1 TGTGCCAGCAGTGAAAACAGGGGGCACGGCTACACCTTC CASSENRGHGYTF
- TRBD1 TRBJ1-2 TRBV5-4 TGTGCCAGCAGCGACAGGGCGGGCTATGGCTACACCTTC CASSDRAGYGYTF
- - TRBJ2-2 TRBV7-2 TGTGCCAGCAGATCGGGAGCCAACACCGGGGAGCTGTTTTTT CASRSGANTGELFF
- - TRBJ2-2 TRBV2 TGTGCCAGCAATCGACTGAACACCGGGGAGCTGTTTTTT CASNRLNTGELFF
- - TRBJ1-4 TRBV15 TGTGCCACCAGCAGAGATCGGCAGGGGTTGGGTGAAAAACTGTTTTTT CATSRDRQGLGEKLFF
- TRBD1 TRBJ2-3 TRBV10-2 TGCGCCAGCAAGTCCGGGACAGGGTTAGATACGCAGTATTTT CASKSGTGLDTQYF
- TRBD1 TRBJ1-1 TRBV5-1 TGCGCCAGCAGCTACCTACGACAGGGATTGAACACTGAAGCTTTCTTT CASSYLRQGLNTEAFF
- - TRBJ1-5 TRBV5-1 TGCGCCAGCAGCTTGGGACAGTCCTCAAATCAGCCCCAGCATTTT CASSLGQSSNQPQHF
- TRBD2 TRBJ2-5 TRBV6-5 TGTGCCAGCAGTTACTCCGGGACTACCCAAGGGACCCAGTACTTC CASSYSGTTQGTQYF
- TRBD1 TRBJ2-3 TRBV6-5 TGTGCCAGCAGCCCGACAGGGGCGAACACAGATACGCAGTATTTT CASSPTGANTDTQYF
- - TRBJ2-7 TRBV10-3 TGTGCCACCTGGGACTTTTCCTACGAGCAGTACTTC CATWDFSYEQYF
- - TRBJ2-1 TRBV11-2 TGTGCCAGCAGCCTCCAAGGGGGGGTGGGCTCCTACAATGAGCAGTTCTTC CASSLQGGVGSYNEQFF
- - TRBJ2-7 TRBV4-1 TGCGCCAGCAGCCAAGAGGGGGGTTACGAGCAGTACTTC CASSQEGGYEQYF
- - TRBJ2-5 TRBV5-1 TGCGCCAGCAGCGGGGGCATCCAAGGGGGGACCCAGTACTTC CASSGGIQGGTQYF
few - TRBJ2-1 TRBV15 TGTGCCACCAGCAGGGCGACCGGCGATGAGCAGTTCTTC CATSRATGDEQFF
- - TRBJ1-5 TRBV11-3 TGTGCCAGCAGCCCAGACCAGCCCCAGCATTTT CASSPDQPQHF
- - TRBJ1-1 TRBV6-5 TGTGCCAGCCTCAGCCACAGGACCCTGAACACTGAAGCTTTCTTT CASLSHRTLNTEAFF
- - TRBJ2-5 TRBV6-6 TGTGCCAGCAGTTACGCGGGACAGCAAGAGACCCAGTACTTC CASSYAGQQETQYF
- - TRBJ1-3 TRBV30 TGTGCCTGGTATGCAGGGTCCTCTGGAAACACCATATATTTT CAWYAGSSGNTIYF
- TRBD2 TRBJ2-1 TRBV7-2 TGTGCCAGCAGCCCCGGCGGCGGGGGAAGTTTGAATGAGCAGTTCTTC CASSPGGGGSLNEQFF
- - TRBJ1-1 TRBV2 TGTGCCAGCAGTGTACAGGGCTCGATGAACACTGAAGCTTTCTTT CASSVQGSMNTEAFF
- - TRBJ2-7 TRBV27 TGTGCCAGCAGTCATCTCTACGAGCAGTACTTC CASSHLYEQYF
- - TRBJ2-2 TRBV2 TGTGCCAGCAGTCCCGCAGGAAATACCGGGGAGCTGTTTTTT CASSPAGNTGELFF
- - TRBJ2-6 TRBV30 TGTGCCTGGTATTTGGGGGCCAACGTCCTGACTTTC CAWYLGANVLTF
- TRBD1 TRBJ1-4 TRBV5-1 TGCGCCAGCAGCTTGGCAGGGGGCGCCCGTAATGAAAAACTGTTTTTT CASSLAGGARNEKLFF
- - TRBJ1-2 TRBV30 TGTGCCTGGAGAGAAGCTCCGGACGGAGTCTATGGCTACACCTTC CAWREAPDGVYGYTF
- TRBD1 TRBJ1-1 TRBV18 TGTGCCAGCTCAGACATGGACAGGGCTATACTGAACACTGAAGCTTTCTTT CASSDMDRAILNTEAFF
- TRBD1 TRBJ2-7 TRBV7-2 TGTGCCAGCAGCTTACCCAGGGGGTCATTCTACGAGCAGTACTTC CASSLPRGSFYEQYF
- - TRBJ1-3 TRBV7-3 TGTGCCAGCAGCTTAACGACAGGACCCTCTGGAAACACCATATATTTT CASSLTTGPSGNTIYF
few - TRBJ1-2 TRBV18 TGTGCCAGCTCAAAGCAGACTAACTATGGCTACACCTTC CASSKQTNYGYTF
many - TRBJ1-1 TRBV5-1 TGCGCCAGCAGCTTGGAGGGTAGTGCTTTCTTT CASSLEGSAFF
- - TRBJ2-3 TRBV5-1 TGCGCCAGCGTCGCGAGCGGACCTTACTTTGATACGCAGTATTTT CASVASGPYFDTQYF